This TCR beta chain stems from a study of T cell changes during pregnancy in multiple sclerosis. The protocol was immunoSEQ multiplex PCR, while the TCRdb copy is restricted to in-frame clones and leaves out a portion. The sample carries about 80,000 clones, about 92% recorded once. The CDR3 spans 15 residues. Germline CDR1 and CDR2: SGHRS and YFSETQ. V shed 4 bases, J shed 0 bases, and the junction held 4 bases outside the gene matches. Sequences were derived from peripheral blood, sampled after pregnancy. The chain uses TRBV5-1 and TRBJ2-7; TRBD2 matches 10 bases. The receptor's source is a female donor in good health, enrolled as a control in a pregnancy study. The DNA for the CDR3 is TGCGCCAGCAGCCTAGCGGGGGATACCTCCTACGAGCAGTACTTC. Its translation is CASSLAGDTSYEQYF. The whole variable domain, remainder taken from reference TRBV5-1 and TRBJ2-7, is KAGVTQTPRYLIKTRGQQVTLSCSPISGHRSVSWYQQTPGQGLQFLFEYFSETQRNKGNFPGRFSGRQFSNSRSEMNVSTLELGDSALYLCASSLAGDTSYEQYFGPGTRLTVT.